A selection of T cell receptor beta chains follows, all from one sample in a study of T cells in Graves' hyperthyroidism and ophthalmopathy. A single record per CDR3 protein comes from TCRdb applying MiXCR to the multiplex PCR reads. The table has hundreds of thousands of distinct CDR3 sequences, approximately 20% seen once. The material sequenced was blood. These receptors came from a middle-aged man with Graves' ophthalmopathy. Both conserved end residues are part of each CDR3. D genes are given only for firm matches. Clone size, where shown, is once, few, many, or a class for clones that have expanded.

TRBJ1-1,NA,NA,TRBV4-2,CASSQDQRDGVAFF,TGTGCCAGCAGCCAAGATCAACGGGACGGCGTAGCTTTCTTT
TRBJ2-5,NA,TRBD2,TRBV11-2,CASSEEASGRAGGETQYF,TGTGCCAGCAGCGAAGAGGCTAGCGGGAGGGCCGGTGGAGAGACCCAGTACTTC
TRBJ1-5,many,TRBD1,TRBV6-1,CASRGAGGPNQPQHF,TGTGCCAGCAGGGGGGCAGGGGGACCCAATCAGCCCCAGCATTTT
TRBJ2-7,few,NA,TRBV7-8,CASSPRLGGPYEQYF,TGTGCCAGCAGCCCCCGGCTGGGCGGACCCTACGAGCAGTACTTC
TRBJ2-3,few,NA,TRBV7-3,CASSLGVFETQYF,TGTGCCAGCAGCTTAGGTGTCTTTGAGACGCAGTATTTT
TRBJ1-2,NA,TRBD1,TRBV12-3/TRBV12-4,CASSLGGGTGALLYGYTF,TGTGCCAGCAGTTTAGGGGGGGGTACAGGGGCCCTCCTCTATGGCTACACCTTC
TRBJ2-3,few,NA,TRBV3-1,CASSQDPPGGGKDTQYF,TGTGCCAGCAGCCAAGATCCCCCAGGGGGAGGGAAAGATACGCAGTATTTT
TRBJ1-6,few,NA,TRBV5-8,CASSFYPSENSPLHF,TGTGCCAGCAGCTTTTACCCGTCGGAGAATTCACCCCTCCACTTT
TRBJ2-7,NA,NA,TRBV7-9,CASSDGTLLYEQYF,TGTGCCAGCAGCGATGGGACCCTACTATACGAGCAGTACTTC
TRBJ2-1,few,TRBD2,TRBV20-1,CSATGPWQGGDEQFF,TGCAGTGCTACCGGCCCGTGGCAGGGAGGGGATGAGCAGTTCTTC